The 23 T cell receptor beta chains below all came from one sample that was sequenced in a study of T cell responses to AZD1222 COVID-19 vaccine. Profiling relied on immunoSEQ multiplex PCR, and the TCRdb table lists in-frame clones only, not all of them. The sample shows around 120,000 clones, approximately 85% of them seen only once. Specimen: peripheral blood, collected on day 0 of AZD1222 vaccination. These receptors came from an adult in good health.

In its sample, this clone was seen once. The chain couples TRBV19 to TRBJ2-2, with TRBD1 as a possible D gene (6 bases). This CDR3 is 17 amino acids long. Germline V gives CDR1 LNHDA, CDR2 SQIVND (reference sequence). Deletions cut 5 bases from V and 3 bases from J, with 19 bases between. CDR3 loop: CASSSTTGPRDTGELFF. Written as DNA, the CDR3 is TGTGCCAGTAGTTCGACGACAGGCCCGCGAGACACCGGGGAGCTGTTTTTT.

The chain has TRBV28 and TRBJ1-1; D gene unclear. The V end lost 5 bases, the J end lost 3 bases, and 16 bases lay between the germline ends. This CDR3 region has 15 residues. Germline values: CDR1 MDHEN, CDR2 SYDVKM. CDR3 coding DNA: TGTGCCAGCAGTGGCCACGCGGTTATGCACACTGAAGCTTTCTTT. This encodes CASSGHAVMHTEAFF.

This clone showed up just once. The chain uses TRBV7-6 and TRBJ2-2, with no clear D. Trimming shortened V by 4 bases and J by 3 bases, and 18 bases separated the two germline ends. This CDR3 comprises 17 residues. Germline V gives CDR1 SGHVS, CDR2 FNYEAQ. In nucleotides, the CDR3 is TGTGCCAGCAGCTGGGTCCTTCATTGGGGTCACACCGGGGAGCTGTTTTTT. It is translated as CASSWVLHWGHTGELFF.

V usage is TRBV28 and J usage is TRBJ1-5; possibly TRBD1 for D (6 bases). From germline, CDR1 is MDHEN and CDR2 SYDVKM. The CDR3 consists of 15 residues. V dropped 3 bases and J dropped 0 bases, with 9 bases sitting between them. CDR3 in DNA: TGTGCCAGCAGTTTCGGGGACATTAGCAATCAGCCCCAGCATTTT. Protein product: CASSFGDISNQPQHF.

This chain uses TRBV5-4 with TRBJ2-2; 8 bases agree with TRBD1. In germline, CDR1 is SGHNT, CDR2 YYREEE (reference sequence). V lost 3 bases, J lost 5 bases, and 9 bases stayed unmatched. The CDR3 is made up of 16 amino acids. The CDR3 sequence: CASSSTGTGKTGELFF. CDR3 nucleotides: TGTGCCAGCAGCTCCACCGGGACAGGAAAGACCGGGGAGCTGTTTTTT.

This sequence joins TRBV24-1 and TRBJ2-5; 7 positions match TRBD2. CDR3 length: 17 residues. V dropped 5 bases and J dropped 0; count of bases not matched to a gene: 11. Germline V lookup: CDR1 KGHDR, CDR2 SFDVKD. For the CDR3, the DNA is TGTGCCACCAGTGGGCGGGGGAATCAAAATAACCAAGAGACCCAGTACTTC. Protein: CATSGRGNQNNQETQYF.

The chain uses TRBV29-1 and TRBJ2-3; 9 bases map to TRBD1. The CDR3 has 16 amino acids. Per germline, CDR1 SQVTM and CDR2 ANQGSEA. The junction had 9 bases not matched to a gene; V was cut back by 4 bases and J by 1 base. The CDR3 coding sequence is TGCAGCGTTGTCGGGTGGGGACAGGGCGGCACAGATACGCAGTATTTT. Its protein is CSVVGWGQGGTDTQYF.

This sequence joins TRBV21-1 and TRBJ1-3; the listed D gene, TRBD1, was not tested against the DNA. TRBV21-1 is noted as a pseudogene. This CDR3 has 14 residues. CDR3 DNA sequence: TGTGCCAGCAGCAAATACAGCTCTGGAAACACCATATATTTT. Translated, it gives CASSKYSSGNTIYF.

The gene calls are TRBV27 and TRBJ1-1, with 11 bases lining up with TRBD1. Germline-derived CDR1 and CDR2 are MNHEY and SMNVEV (reference sequence). With 5 bases clipped from V and 5 bases from J, the junction kept 7 bases outside the gene matches. The CDR3 contains 15 residues. The DNA of the CDR3 is TGTGCCAGCAGTCCATTCGGACAGGGGGCAACTGAAGCTTTCTTT. Its translation is CASSPFGQGATEAFF.

The V gene is TRBV5-6, the J gene TRBJ2-7, with 8 nucleotides matching TRBD1. The ends lost 0 bases at V and 5 bases at J; junction bases unmatched: 4. Germline assignment: CDR1 SGHDT and CDR2 YYEEEE. The CDR3 extends over 14 amino acids. The DNA for the CDR3 is TGTGCCAGCAGCTTGGGGACAGGGTTGGACGAGCAGTACTTC. Translated, it gives CASSLGTGLDEQYF.

This chain joins TRBV2 and TRBJ2-7; tentative D call: TRBD2 (5 bases). Germline CDR1 and CDR2: SNHLY and FYNNEI. This CDR3 comprises 14 residues. V was clipped by 7 bases and J by 1 base, with 14 bases between them. CDR3 sequence (DNA): TGTGCCAGCATCATATCTCGAGGGTCCTACGAGCAGTACTTC. Translated: CASIISRGSYEQYF.

This rearrangement joins TRBV6-6 to TRBJ1-2; D not resolved. The germline V gene has CDR1 MNHNY and CDR2 SVGAGI (reference sequence). V was shortened by 2 bases and J by 7 bases, with 8 bases between the two germline ends. The CDR3 is 12 residues long. The CDR3 region is CASSYVGGGYTF. CDR3 coding DNA: TGTGCCAGCAGTTACGTTGGTGGTGGCTACACCTTC.

The gene calls are TRBV6-5 and TRBJ1-6; a weak D match, TRBD1 (6 bases). From germline, CDR1 is MNHEY and CDR2 SVGAGI. Trimming stripped 10 bases from V and 6 bases from J, with 16 bases between. There are 14 residues in the CDR3. CDR3 sequence: CATQYGQSNSPLHF. The CDR3 DNA reads TGTGCCACACAATACGGACAGAGTAATTCACCCCTCCACTTT.

V and J are TRBV18 and TRBJ2-7; unclear D gene. The CDR3 has 13 amino acids. The germline V and J ends were trimmed by 1 base and 2 bases, with 6 bases remaining between them. Germline CDR1 and CDR2: KGHSH and LQKENI. The CDR3 reads CASSPQGTYEQYF. The CDR3 DNA reads TGTGCCAGCTCACCACAGGGTACCTACGAGCAGTACTTC.

The rearrangement links TRBV28 to TRBJ1-5, with D possibly TRBD1 on 6 matching bases. CDR1 MDHEN and CDR2 SYDVKM come from the germline V gene. This CDR3 is built from 15 residues. Trimming shortened V by 6 bases and J by 6 bases, and 18 bases separated the two germline ends. The CDR3 sequence: CASRGSGEASQPQHF. The CDR3 nucleotides are TGTGCCAGCAGGGGATCAGGGGAGGCAAGTCAGCCCCAGCATTTT.

The chain is built from TRBV25-1 and TRBJ1-1; perhaps TRBD1 as D (5 bases). Germline lookup yields CDR1 MGHDK and CDR2 SYGVNS. The V end was cut by 1 base, the J end by 1 base, with 7 bases between. The CDR3 spans 14 residues. The CDR3 DNA reads TGTGCCAGCAGTGAATGGGGCAGGAACACTGAAGCTTTCTTT. Translating gives CASSEWGRNTEAFF.

This clone was recorded only once. V usage is TRBV28 and J usage is TRBJ2-1, with D maybe TRBD1 (6 bases). Trimming pared 3 bases from V and 8 bases from J, leaving 17 bases between. Looked up from germline, CDR1 is MDHEN and CDR2 is SYDVKM. The length of the CDR3 is 15 residues. The CDR3 nucleotides are TGTGCCAGCAGTTTCGGGGACACCTTTTCGGATGAGCAGTTCTTC. Encoded protein: CASSFGDTFSDEQFF.

The CDR3 loop reads CASSPRGTGELFF. Written as DNA, the CDR3 is TGTGCCAGCAGCCCCCGGGGTACCGGGGAGCTGTTTTTT. This rearrangement joins TRBV7-6 to TRBJ2-2; possible D gene TRBD2, 5 bases. Trimming stripped 5 bases from V and 5 bases from J, with 9 bases between. This CDR3 comprises 13 residues. Germline CDR1 SGHVS, CDR2 FNYEAQ.

This chain joins TRBV5-1 and TRBJ2-7, with 9 bases fitting TRBD1. The germline V gene encodes CDR1 SGHRS and CDR2 YFSETQ. The CDR3 covers 14 residues. With 6 bases clipped from V and 3 bases from J, the junction kept 7 bases outside the gene matches. The CDR3 sequence is CASNPTGQGYEQYF. The CDR3 nucleotides read TGCGCCAGCAACCCAACGGGACAGGGCTACGAGCAGTACTTC.

The chain uses TRBV28 and TRBJ2-7; no definite D call. This CDR3 comprises 14 residues. V was trimmed by 3 bases and J by 1 base, leaving 10 bases between them. Germline CDR1 MDHEN, CDR2 SYDVKM. CDR3 DNA: TGTGCCAGCAGTTTTTACAAGGGATCCTACGAGCAGTACTTC. Translation: CASSFYKGSYEQYF.

This clone occurred a few times. The chain has TRBV6-5 and TRBJ2-7, with 8 bases that match TRBD2. V lost 7 bases and J lost 0; bases outside the gene matches: 8. Germline CDR1 reads MNHEY; CDR2 reads SVGAGI. This CDR3 spans 15 amino acids. The CDR3 region has the DNA TGTGCCAGCACCGTCTCGGGGGGGAGCTCCTACGAGCAGTACTTC. Amino acids: CASTVSGGSSYEQYF.

V and J are TRBV19 and TRBJ2-3, with D tentatively TRBD1 or TRBD2 (5 bases each). The CDR3 covers 15 residues. V lost 6 bases to trimming and J lost 4 bases, with 17 bases between them. Germline V gives CDR1 LNHDA, CDR2 SQIVND (reference sequence). CDR3 sequence: CASSIRGFRADTQYF. The CDR3 DNA sequence: TGTGCCAGTAGCATACGGGGCTTTAGGGCAGATACGCAGTATTTT.

CDR3 sequence (DNA): TGTGCCAGCAGTTTATCCCTTTCGGACAGCCAAAGAAATCAGCCCCAGCATTTT. Encoded protein: CASSLSLSDSQRNQPQHF. V is TRBV27 and J is TRBJ1-5; possible D gene TRBD1, 6 bases. The CDR3 sequence is 18 residues long. CDR1 is MNHEY and CDR2 is SMNVEV in the germline V gene (reference sequence). V was shortened by 0 bases and J by 4 bases, with 19 bases between the two germline ends.